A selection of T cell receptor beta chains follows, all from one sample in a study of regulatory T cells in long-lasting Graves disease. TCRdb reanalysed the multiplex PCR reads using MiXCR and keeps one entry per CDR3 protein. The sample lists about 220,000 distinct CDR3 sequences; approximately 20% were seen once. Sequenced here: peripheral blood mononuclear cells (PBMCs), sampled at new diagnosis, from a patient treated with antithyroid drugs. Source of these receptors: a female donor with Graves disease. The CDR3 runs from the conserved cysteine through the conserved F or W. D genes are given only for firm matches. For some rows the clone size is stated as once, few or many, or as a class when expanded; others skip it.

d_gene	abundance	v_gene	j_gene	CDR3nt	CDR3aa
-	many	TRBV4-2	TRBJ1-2	TGTGCCAGCAGCCAAGTCCTAGACTATGGCTACACCTTC	CASSQVLDYGYTF
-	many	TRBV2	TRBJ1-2	TGTGCCAGCAGTTCCGGGAGCTATGGCTACACCTTC	CASSSGSYGYTF
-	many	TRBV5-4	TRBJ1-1	TGTGCCAGCAGGGGACGACAGCAAATGAACACTGAAGCTTTCTTT	CASRGRQQMNTEAFF
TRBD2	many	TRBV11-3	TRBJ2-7	TGTGCCAGCAGCACCCAGACTAGCGGGAGAGCTTACGAGCAGTACTTC	CASSTQTSGRAYEQYF
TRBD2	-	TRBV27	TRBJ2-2	TGTGCCAGCAGTAGTCCGTACAGCGGGAGGGCCCCCGGGGAGCTGTTTTTT	CASSSPYSGRAPGELFF
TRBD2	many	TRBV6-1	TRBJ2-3	TGTGCCAGCAGCTATCAGGTGGCGGGGGGCACAGATACGCAGTATTTT	CASSYQVAGGTDTQYF
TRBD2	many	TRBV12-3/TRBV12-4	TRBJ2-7	TGTGCCAGCAGTCCCTGGACTAGCGGGAGGGCGCACGAGCAGTACTTC	CASSPWTSGRAHEQYF
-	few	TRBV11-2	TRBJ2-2	TGTGCCAGCAGCTTTAGACGGGTACCTAACCCCGGGGAGCTGTTTTTT	CASSFRRVPNPGELFF
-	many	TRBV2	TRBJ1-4	TGTGCCAGCAGGGGGGGCGGGGAAGTACTGTTTTTT	CASRGGGEVLFF
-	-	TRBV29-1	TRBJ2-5	TGCAGCGTTAGGCGAGGGGCCATCCAAGAGACCCAGTACTTC	CSVRRGAIQETQYF
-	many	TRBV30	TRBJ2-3	TGTGCCTGGGGGGATCTCCGGGATACGCAGTATTTT	CAWGDLRDTQYF
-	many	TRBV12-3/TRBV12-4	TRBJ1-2	TGTGCCAGCAGACCCCGTGAGGATTATGGCTACACCTTC	CASRPREDYGYTF
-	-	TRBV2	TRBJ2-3	TGTGCAGACCAGTCGGGGGATACGCAGTATTTT	CADQSGDTQYF
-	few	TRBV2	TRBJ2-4	TGTGCCAGCATTATCCGATCACATCTAGCCAAAAACATTCAGTACTTC	CASIIRSHLAKNIQYF
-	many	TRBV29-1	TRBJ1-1	TGCAGCGTAGCCCACAGCCACACTGAAGCTTTCTTT	CSVAHSHTEAFF
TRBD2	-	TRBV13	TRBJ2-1	TGTGCCAGCTCCCTAACTAGCGCCCATGAGCAGTTCTTC	CASSLTSAHEQFF
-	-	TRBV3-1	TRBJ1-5	TGTGCCAGCAGCCAAGTTAGCGGTCAGCCCCAGCATTTT	CASSQVSGQPQHF
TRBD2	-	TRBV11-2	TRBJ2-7	TGTGCCAGCAGCTTACTAGCGGGGACTCCCTACGAGCAGTACTTC	CASSLLAGTPYEQYF
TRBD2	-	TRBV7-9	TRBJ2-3	TGTGCCAGCAGCATGGGGACTAGCGGGAGGGCCGTAGATACGCAGTATTTT	CASSMGTSGRAVDTQYF
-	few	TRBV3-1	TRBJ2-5	TGTGCCAGCAGCCAAGATCCCGGGAGCCCCCTCGAGACCCAGTACTTC	CASSQDPGSPLETQYF
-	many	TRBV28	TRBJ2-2	TGTGCCAGCAGGGGGGGTAGCGGAGGAGGGGAGCTGTTTTTT	CASRGGSGGGELFF
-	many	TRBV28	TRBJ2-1	TGTGCCAGCAGCTCCGCGGCGGCTTCAATCTACAATGAGCAGTTCTTC	CASSSAAASIYNEQFF
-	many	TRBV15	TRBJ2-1	TGTGCCACCAGCCCCACATGGTCCAATGAGCAGTTCTTC	CATSPTWSNEQFF
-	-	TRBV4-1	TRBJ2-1	TGCGCCAGCAGCCAAGTAAGGGGGGGCTCCTACAATGAGCAGTTCTTC	CASSQVRGGSYNEQFF
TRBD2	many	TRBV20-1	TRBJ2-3	TGCAGTGCCCCTCCGGGACTAGCGGGACTCCAACTCACAGATACGCAGTATTTT	CSAPPGLAGLQLTDTQYF
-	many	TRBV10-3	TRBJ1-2	TGTGCCATCAGTGACACCGCCGGGGATGGCTACACCTTC	CAISDTAGDGYTF
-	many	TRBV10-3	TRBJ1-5	TGTGCCATCAGTGAGTCCCTGGCCATAGAAGCCCAGCATTTT	CAISESLAIEAQHF